This TCR beta chain was sequenced during a study of human T cells and chemical hapten exposure. In the study overall: Per-sample variation in TCR yield stemmed mainly from small pooled library volume differences.

In TCRdb, the RACE reads were re-called with MiXCR into one record per CDR3 protein. This sample has tens of thousands of distinct CDR3 sequences, with roughly 8.6% found just once. Stated time point: healthy volunteer bleed at 6 weeks. Whole blood, unfractionated, served as the material for total RNA extraction. Per the germline V gene, CDR1 is MNHNS and CDR2 is SASEGT. V shed 1 base and J shed 0 bases, with 10 bases lying between them. The CDR3 is made up of 15 amino acids. V and J are TRBV6-1 and TRBJ2-7; D is possibly TRBD2 (5 bases). Sequenced sample: whole blood. The clonotype originates from a male donor in good health. Some clones in this sample may be carry-over from other donors' samples. This chain's CDR3 is CASSEVLDFSYEQYF. In nucleotides, the CDR3 is TGTGCCAGCAGTGAAGTGTTGGACTTCTCCTACGAGCAGTACTTC.